This T cell receptor beta chain was recorded in a study of cytomegalovirus exposure and HLA in healthy donors. Remarks on this clone: Its matching antigen is unknown.

The CDR3 sequence is 16 residues long. The V end was cut by 4 bases, the J end by 0 bases, with 13 bases between. The V gene's germline CDR1 is SGHTA and CDR2 FQGNSA. Study-wide results and limits: Most CMV-associated TCR beta chains were later found to appear HLA-restricted. A missense DCLRE1C variant was associated with V- and J-gene trimming of TCR beta chains in a later analysis, and an independent cohort replicated the association.

Vbeta (60) and Jbeta (13) primers were used in the PCR. Generated by immunoSEQ multiplex PCR, the TCRdb table keeps only in-frame clones and is missing some. This sample's table has under 65,000 clones. This clonotype was sampled from a woman under 30 in good health and CMV-seronegative. The V gene is TRBV7-2, the J gene TRBJ1-5; D is possibly TRBD1 (6 bases). Sequencing was performed on PBMCs. In nucleotides, the CDR3 is TGTGCCAGCAGCTACAAAGGGGGTTATAGCAATCAGCCCCAGCATTTT. Protein sequence: CASSYKGGYSNQPQHF.